This TCR beta chain was identified in a study of T cells in Graves' hyperthyroidism and ophthalmopathy. The CDR3 totals 14 residues. The germline V gene encodes CDR1 LGHDT and CDR2 YNNKEL (reference sequence). Trimming stripped 6 bases from V and 6 bases from J, with 17 bases between. This clonotype was seen ten or more times. Antigen specificity is unknown. RNA transcripts gave rise to amplified TCR beta CDR3 regions. The primer set for the first-round RT-PCR of the TCR CDR3 was HTBI. TCRdb ran MiXCR on the multiplex PCR reads and lists one entry per CDR3 protein. This sample yields under 600,000 distinct CDR3 sequences, of which 15% to 20% are seen a single time; roughly 3% belongs to the top ten. Exclusions: uncontrolled infection, other autoimmune disease, pregnancy, lactation. Diagnosis rested on symptoms, serum thyroxine and TRAb, thyroid ultrasound, and orbital computed tomography. PBMCs were derived from roughly 9.6 ml fresh peripheral blood.

Whole-study findings and limits: In validation, the model predicted ophthalmopathy. These predictions came a median about 6.5 months before onset.

The chain recombines TRBV3-1 with TRBJ1-1, with D maybe TRBD1 (5 bases). The sample comprised blood. The origin of this receptor is a woman between 40 and 55 years old with Graves' ophthalmopathy. CDR3 residues: CASSDPGATPEAFF. The DNA for the CDR3 is TGTGCCAGCAGTGATCCCGGGGCCACCCCTGAAGCTTTCTTT.